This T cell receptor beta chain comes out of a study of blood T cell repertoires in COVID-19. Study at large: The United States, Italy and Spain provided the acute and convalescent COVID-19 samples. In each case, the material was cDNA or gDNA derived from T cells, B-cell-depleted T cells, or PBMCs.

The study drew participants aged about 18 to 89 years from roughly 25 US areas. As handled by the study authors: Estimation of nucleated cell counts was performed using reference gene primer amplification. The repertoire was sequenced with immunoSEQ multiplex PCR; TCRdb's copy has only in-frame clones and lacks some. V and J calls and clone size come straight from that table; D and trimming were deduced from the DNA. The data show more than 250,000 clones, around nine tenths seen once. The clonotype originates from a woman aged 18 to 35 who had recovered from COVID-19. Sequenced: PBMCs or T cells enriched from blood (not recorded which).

CDR3 region: CASSSEGAGETQYF. As DNA, the CDR3 is TGTGCCAGCAGCTCCGAGGGGGCAGGGGAGACCCAGTACTTC. This rearrangement joins TRBV7-9 to TRBJ2-5; TRBD1 matches at 7 bases. J gave up 5 bases and V 4 bases, and 7 bases lay outside the gene matches. The germline V gene has CDR1 SEHNR and CDR2 FQNEAQ (reference sequence). This CDR3 is built from 14 residues.